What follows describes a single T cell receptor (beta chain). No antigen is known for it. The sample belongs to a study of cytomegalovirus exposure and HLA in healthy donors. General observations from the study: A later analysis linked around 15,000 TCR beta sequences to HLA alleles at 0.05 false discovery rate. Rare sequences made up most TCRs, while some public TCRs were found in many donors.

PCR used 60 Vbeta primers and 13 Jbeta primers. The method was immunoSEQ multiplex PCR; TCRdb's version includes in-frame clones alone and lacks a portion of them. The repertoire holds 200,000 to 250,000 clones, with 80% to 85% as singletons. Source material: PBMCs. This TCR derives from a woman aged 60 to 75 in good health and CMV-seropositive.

The CDR3 sequence is CASSQGSGGKTEAFF. The CDR3 DNA sequence: TGTGCCAGCAGCCAGGGTTCGGGGGGTAAAACTGAAGCTTTCTTT. This chain joins TRBV14 and TRBJ1-1; D may be TRBD1 (5 bases). The CDR3 loop spans 15 amino acids. V lost 3 bases, J lost 5 bases, and 16 bases lay in between. CDR1 SGHDN and CDR2 FVKESK come from the germline V gene.